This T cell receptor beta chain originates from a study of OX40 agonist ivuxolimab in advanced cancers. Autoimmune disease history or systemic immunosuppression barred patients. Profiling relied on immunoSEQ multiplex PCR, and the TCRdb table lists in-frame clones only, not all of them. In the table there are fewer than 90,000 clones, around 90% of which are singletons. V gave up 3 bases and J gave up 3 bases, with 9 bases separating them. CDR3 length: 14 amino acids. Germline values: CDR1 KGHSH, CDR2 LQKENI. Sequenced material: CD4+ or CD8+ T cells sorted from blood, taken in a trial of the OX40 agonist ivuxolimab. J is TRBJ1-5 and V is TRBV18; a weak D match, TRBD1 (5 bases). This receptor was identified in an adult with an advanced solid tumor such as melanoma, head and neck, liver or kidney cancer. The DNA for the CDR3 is TGTGCCAGCTCACCCGGGGGGTTCAATCAGCCCCAGCATTTT. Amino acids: CASSPGGFNQPQHF.